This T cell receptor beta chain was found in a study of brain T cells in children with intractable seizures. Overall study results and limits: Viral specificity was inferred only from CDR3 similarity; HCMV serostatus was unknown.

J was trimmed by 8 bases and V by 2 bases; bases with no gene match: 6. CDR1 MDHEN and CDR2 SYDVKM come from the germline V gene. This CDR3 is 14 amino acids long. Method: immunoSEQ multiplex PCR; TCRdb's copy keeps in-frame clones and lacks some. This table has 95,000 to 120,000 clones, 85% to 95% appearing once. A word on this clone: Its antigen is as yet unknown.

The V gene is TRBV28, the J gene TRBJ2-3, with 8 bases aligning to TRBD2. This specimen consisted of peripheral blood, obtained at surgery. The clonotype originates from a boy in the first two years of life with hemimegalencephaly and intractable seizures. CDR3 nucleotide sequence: TGTGCCAGCAGTTTAATAGGGACTAGGGGTACGCAGTATTTT. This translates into CASSLIGTRGTQYF.